This record covers a single T cell receptor beta chain. The sample originates from a study of blood T cell repertoires in COVID-19. For the study at large: From the United States, Italy and Spain came samples of acute and convalescent COVID-19. T cells, B-cell-depleted T cells, or PBMCs provided the cDNA or gDNA that served as material.

In terms of age and location, participants ranged from roughly 18 to 89 years and lived in about 25 US areas. Some clones are missing from TCRdb's copy, which holds only in-frame ones; the method was immunoSEQ multiplex PCR. The table shows over 200,000 clones, with more than 85% occurring only once. The receptor's source is a man in his forties who had recovered from COVID-19. The sequenced sample was PBMCs or T cells enriched from blood (not recorded which).

The DNA for the CDR3 is TGTGCCAGTAGTATCCAACGATTGGGCAGGAGGTTCGACGAGCAGTACTTC. Residues: CASSIQRLGRRFDEQYF. This chain joins TRBV19 and TRBJ2-7; TRBD2 might be the D (5 bases). CDR3 length: 17 amino acids. Germline lookup yields CDR1 LNHDA and CDR2 SQIVND (reference sequence). V was clipped by 3 bases and J by 5 bases, with 23 bases between them.